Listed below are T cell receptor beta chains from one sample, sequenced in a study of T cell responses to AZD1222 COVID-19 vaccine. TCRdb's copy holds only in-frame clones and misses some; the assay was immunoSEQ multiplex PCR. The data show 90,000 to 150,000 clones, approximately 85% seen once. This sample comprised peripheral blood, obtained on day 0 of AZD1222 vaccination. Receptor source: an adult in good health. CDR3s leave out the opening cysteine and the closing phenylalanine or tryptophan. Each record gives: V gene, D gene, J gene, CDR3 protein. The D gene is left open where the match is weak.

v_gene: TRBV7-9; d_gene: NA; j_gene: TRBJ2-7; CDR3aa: ASSLVGPVDEQY
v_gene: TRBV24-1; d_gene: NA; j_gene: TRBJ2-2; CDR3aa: ATSDLKGWDTGELF
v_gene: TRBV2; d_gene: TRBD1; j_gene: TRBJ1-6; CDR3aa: ASRERQGSSPLH
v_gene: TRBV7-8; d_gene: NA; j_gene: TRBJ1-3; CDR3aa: ASSLGETRGNTIY
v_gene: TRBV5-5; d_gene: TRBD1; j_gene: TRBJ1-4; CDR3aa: ASSTRQGGEKLF
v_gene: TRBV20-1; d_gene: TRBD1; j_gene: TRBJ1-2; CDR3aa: SASDNWLDLDRAYGYT
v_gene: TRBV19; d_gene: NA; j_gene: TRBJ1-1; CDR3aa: ASSTPTGGGVKNTEAF
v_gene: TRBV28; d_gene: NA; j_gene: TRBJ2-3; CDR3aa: AHTDTQY
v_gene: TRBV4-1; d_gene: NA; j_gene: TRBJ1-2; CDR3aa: ASSQVIGSHGYT
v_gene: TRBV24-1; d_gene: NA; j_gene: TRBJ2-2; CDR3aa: ATSDRPGELF
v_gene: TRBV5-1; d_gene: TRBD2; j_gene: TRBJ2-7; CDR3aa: ASSREGRRTYEQY
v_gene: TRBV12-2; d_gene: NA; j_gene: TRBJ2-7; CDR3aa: ASRLGRQGLAYEQY
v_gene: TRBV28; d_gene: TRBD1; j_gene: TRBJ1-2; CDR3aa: ASSLTGGFYGYT
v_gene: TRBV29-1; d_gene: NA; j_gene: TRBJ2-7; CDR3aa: SVAQGTYEQY
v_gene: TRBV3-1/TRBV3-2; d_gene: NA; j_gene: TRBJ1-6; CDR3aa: ASSLGEDSPLH
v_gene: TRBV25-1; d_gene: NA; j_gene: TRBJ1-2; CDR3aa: ASSDSISYGYT
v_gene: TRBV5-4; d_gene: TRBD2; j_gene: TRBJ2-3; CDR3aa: ASSLEGLAGGLSTDTQY
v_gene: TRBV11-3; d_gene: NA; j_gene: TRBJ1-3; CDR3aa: ASSLGSGNTIY
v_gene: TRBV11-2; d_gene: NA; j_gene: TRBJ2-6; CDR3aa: ASSSGTGFVGPGANVLT
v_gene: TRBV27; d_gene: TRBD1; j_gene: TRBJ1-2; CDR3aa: ASSLDRVGYT
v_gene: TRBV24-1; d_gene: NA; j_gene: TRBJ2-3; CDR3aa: ATSAMLGASDTQY
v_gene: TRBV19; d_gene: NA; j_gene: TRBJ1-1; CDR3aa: ASSMGSLRNTEAF
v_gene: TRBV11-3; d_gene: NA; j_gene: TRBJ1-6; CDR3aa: ASSLRAFNSPLH
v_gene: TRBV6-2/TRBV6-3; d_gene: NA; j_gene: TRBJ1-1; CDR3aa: ASSYRAMNTEAF
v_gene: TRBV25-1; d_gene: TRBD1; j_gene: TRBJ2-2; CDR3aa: ASSVGTGIAGELF
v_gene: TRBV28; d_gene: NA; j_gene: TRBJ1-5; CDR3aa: ASSPRESRQPQH
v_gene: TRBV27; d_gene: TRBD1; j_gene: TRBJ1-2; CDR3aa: ASSPDRGAVGYT
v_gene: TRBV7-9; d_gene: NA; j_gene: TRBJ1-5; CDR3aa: ASSFLEDQPQH
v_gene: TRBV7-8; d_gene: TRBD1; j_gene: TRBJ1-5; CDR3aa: ASTTGTGNQPQH
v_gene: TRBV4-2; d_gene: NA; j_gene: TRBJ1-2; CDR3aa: ASSQVLDSRGYT